The rows below give T cell receptor beta chains drawn from one sample of a study of cytomegalovirus exposure and HLA in healthy donors. Assay used: immunoSEQ multiplex PCR; TCRdb lists only in-frame clones, some missing. The sample holds 150,000 to 200,000 clones, roughly 72% seen once. The sample was PBMCs. The receptors derive from a woman in her thirties or forties in good health and CMV-seronegative. CDR3s include the opening cysteine and the closing phenylalanine or tryptophan. A D gene is named only where the DNA matches it firmly.

D | J | V | CDR3
TRBD1 | TRBJ2-5 | TRBV6-1 | CASTLNVGGRETQYF
. | TRBJ1-2 | TRBV14 | CASSPLDSNYGYTF
TRBD2 | TRBJ2-3 | TRBV9 | CASSPGWGGADTQYF
TRBD2 | TRBJ2-1 | TRBV2 | CASSGPSGSNEQFF
TRBD1 | TRBJ1-5 | TRBV30 | CAWSVRATGGTNQPQHF
TRBD1 | TRBJ1-4 | TRBV5-1 | CASSLTGGSTNEKLFF
TRBD1 | TRBJ1-5 | TRBV6-5 | CASSSTGGHQPQHF
. | TRBJ1-3 | TRBV29-1 | CSGTGLGDNGNTIYF
TRBD2 | TRBJ2-3 | TRBV5-1 | CASSSGLAGSTDTQYF
TRBD1 | TRBJ1-2 | TRBV6-6 | CASSYSTGVGYTF
TRBD2 | TRBJ2-7 | TRBV12-5 | CASGRLAGGPGEPYEQYF
. | TRBJ2-7 | TRBV5-6 | CASSTSEEQYF
. | TRBJ1-4 | TRBV27 | CASSLTPGRGTNEKLFF
. | TRBJ2-7 | TRBV7-2 | CASSFALPYEQYF
TRBD2 | TRBJ2-2 | TRBV2 | CASSGPASGRGAGELFF
. | TRBJ2-7 | TRBV9 | CASSVAGTGEQYF
TRBD2 | TRBJ2-1 | TRBV25-1 | CASREAGEVSEQFF
. | TRBJ2-7 | TRBV6-1 | CASSGSPYEQYF
TRBD2 | TRBJ2-2 | TRBV28 | CASGELAGVGTGELFF
. | TRBJ1-5 | TRBV9 | CASSATGFSNQPQHF